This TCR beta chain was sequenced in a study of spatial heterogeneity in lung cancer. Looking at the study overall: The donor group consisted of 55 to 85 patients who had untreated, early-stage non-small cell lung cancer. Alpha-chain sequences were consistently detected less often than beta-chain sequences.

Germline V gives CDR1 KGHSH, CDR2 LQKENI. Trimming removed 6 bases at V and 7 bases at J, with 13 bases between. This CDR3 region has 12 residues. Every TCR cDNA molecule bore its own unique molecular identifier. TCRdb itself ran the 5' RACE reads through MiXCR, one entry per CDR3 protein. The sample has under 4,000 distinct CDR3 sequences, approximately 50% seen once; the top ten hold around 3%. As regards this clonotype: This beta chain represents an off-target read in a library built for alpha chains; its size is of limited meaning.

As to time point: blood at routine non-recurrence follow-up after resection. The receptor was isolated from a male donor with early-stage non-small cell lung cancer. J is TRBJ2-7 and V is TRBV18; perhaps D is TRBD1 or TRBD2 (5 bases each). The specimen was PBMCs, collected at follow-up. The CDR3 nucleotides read TGTGCCAGCTCTTCGGGACGTCAGGAGCAGTACTTC. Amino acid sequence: CASSSGRQEQYF.